This is a list of T cell receptor beta chains from one sample in a study of technical replicates of blood from a few donors. The protocol was immunoSEQ multiplex PCR, while the TCRdb copy is restricted to in-frame clones and leaves out a portion. The sample includes about 56,000 clones, about 96% of them seen just once. Sequencing was performed on PBMCs. The receptors originated from a human donor in good health. Some clones in this sample may be carry-over from other donors' samples. Both conserved end residues are part of each CDR3. D genes are given only for firm matches. Rows give clone size only sometimes, using once, few, many, or a class for an expanded clone.

v_gene: TRBV4-3; d_gene: TRBD2; abundance: once; j_gene: TRBJ2-3; CDR3aa: CASSSLAGGLADTQYF; CDR3nt: TGCGCCAGCAGCTCTTTAGCGGGGGGGCTCGCAGATACGCAGTATTTT
v_gene: TRBV10-3; d_gene: TRBD2; abundance: -; j_gene: TRBJ2-5; CDR3aa: CAIRGASGDQETQYF; CDR3nt: TGTGCCATCAGAGGAGCGAGCGGGGACCAAGAGACCCAGTACTTC
v_gene: TRBV19; d_gene: TRBD1; abundance: -; j_gene: TRBJ2-7; CDR3aa: CASSDGTASYEQYF; CDR3nt: TGTGCCAGTAGCGATGGGACAGCCTCCTACGAGCAGTACTTC
v_gene: TRBV18; d_gene: TRBD1; abundance: -; j_gene: TRBJ1-1; CDR3aa: CASSPAGGATEAFF; CDR3nt: TGTGCCAGCTCACCCGCAGGGGGCGCGACTGAAGCTTTCTTT
v_gene: TRBV5-4; d_gene: TRBD1; abundance: -; j_gene: TRBJ2-5; CDR3aa: CASSRTGAPSETQYF; CDR3nt: TGTGCCAGCAGCCGGACAGGGGCCCCCTCAGAGACCCAGTACTTC
v_gene: TRBV18; d_gene: -; abundance: -; j_gene: TRBJ2-1; CDR3aa: CASSPGSSYNEQFF; CDR3nt: TGTGCCAGCTCACCGGGGAGCTCCTACAATGAGCAGTTCTTC
v_gene: TRBV9; d_gene: TRBD1; abundance: -; j_gene: TRBJ2-1; CDR3aa: CASSISGTGYNEQFF; CDR3nt: TGTGCCAGCAGCATATCCGGGACAGGATACAATGAGCAGTTCTTC
v_gene: TRBV10-3; d_gene: TRBD2; abundance: once; j_gene: TRBJ2-2; CDR3aa: CAISSGSDSGELFF; CDR3nt: TGTGCCATCAGTAGCGGGAGCGATTCCGGGGAGCTGTTTTTT
v_gene: TRBV7-9; d_gene: -; abundance: -; j_gene: TRBJ2-4; CDR3aa: CASSLERLAKNIQYF; CDR3nt: TGTGCCAGCAGCTTAGAGCGTCTAGCCAAAAACATTCAGTACTTC
v_gene: TRBV5-6; d_gene: TRBD1; abundance: -; j_gene: TRBJ1-6; CDR3aa: CASSLRTGGYNSPLHF; CDR3nt: TGTGCCAGCAGCCTCCGGACAGGGGGCTATAATTCACCCCTCCACTTT
v_gene: TRBV4-2; d_gene: -; abundance: -; j_gene: TRBJ1-5; CDR3aa: CASSQEPRQPQHF; CDR3nt: TGTGCCAGCAGCCAGGAGCCCCGGCAGCCCCAGCATTTT
v_gene: TRBV19; d_gene: TRBD1; abundance: -; j_gene: TRBJ1-1; CDR3aa: CASSIRAGGKAFF; CDR3nt: TGTGCCAGTAGTATTAGGGCAGGGGGTAAAGCTTTCTTT
v_gene: TRBV29-1; d_gene: -; abundance: -; j_gene: TRBJ1-1; CDR3aa: CSVEDQSGEAFF; CDR3nt: TGCAGCGTTGAAGATCAGTCAGGGGAGGCTTTCTTT
v_gene: TRBV7-6; d_gene: -; abundance: -; j_gene: TRBJ1-5; CDR3aa: CASSPGLDQPQHF; CDR3nt: TGTGCCAGCAGCCCCGGACTCGATCAGCCCCAGCATTTT
v_gene: TRBV7-9; d_gene: -; abundance: -; j_gene: TRBJ2-7; CDR3aa: CASMSDRPYEQYF; CDR3nt: TGTGCCAGCATGTCAGACAGGCCCTACGAGCAGTACTTC
v_gene: TRBV15; d_gene: -; abundance: -; j_gene: TRBJ2-7; CDR3aa: CATTRDNSYEQYF; CDR3nt: TGTGCCACCACAAGGGACAACTCCTACGAGCAGTACTTC
v_gene: TRBV5-5; d_gene: -; abundance: -; j_gene: TRBJ1-2; CDR3aa: CASSSSENPNYGYTF; CDR3nt: TGTGCCAGCAGCTCAAGCGAGAATCCTAACTATGGCTACACCTTC
v_gene: TRBV21-1; d_gene: -; abundance: -; j_gene: TRBJ1-5; CDR3aa: CASYRTGGQPQHF; CDR3nt: TGTGCCAGCTATAGGACAGGGGGTCAGCCCCAGCATTTT
v_gene: TRBV2; d_gene: TRBD1; abundance: once; j_gene: TRBJ2-7; CDR3aa: CASAMGDRGYEQYF; CDR3nt: TGTGCCAGCGCAATGGGGGACAGGGGTTACGAGCAGTACTTC
v_gene: TRBV18; d_gene: TRBD1; abundance: -; j_gene: TRBJ2-7; CDR3aa: CASSPSPGQAYEQYF; CDR3nt: TGTGCCAGCTCACCGTCACCGGGACAGGCATACGAGCAGTACTTC
v_gene: TRBV5-1; d_gene: -; abundance: once; j_gene: TRBJ1-2; CDR3aa: CASSLDVGGLDGYTF; CDR3nt: TGCGCCAGCAGCTTGGATGTCGGCGGCTTAGATGGCTACACCTTC
v_gene: TRBV30; d_gene: TRBD1; abundance: -; j_gene: TRBJ2-1; CDR3aa: CAWSRDRGYNEQFF; CDR3nt: TGTGCCTGGAGTAGGGACAGGGGATACAATGAGCAGTTCTTC
v_gene: TRBV5-1; d_gene: -; abundance: -; j_gene: TRBJ2-7; CDR3aa: CASSWALRDSYEQYF; CDR3nt: TGCGCCAGCAGCTGGGCCCTCAGGGACTCCTACGAGCAGTACTTC
v_gene: TRBV5-1; d_gene: -; abundance: -; j_gene: TRBJ1-5; CDR3aa: CASSYGLNQPQHF; CDR3nt: TGCGCCAGCAGCTACGGACTGAATCAGCCCCAGCATTTT
v_gene: TRBV5-1; d_gene: TRBD2; abundance: -; j_gene: TRBJ2-1; CDR3aa: CASTAGGGYNEQFF; CDR3nt: TGCGCCAGCACAGCGGGAGGAGGCTACAATGAGCAGTTCTTC
v_gene: TRBV7-2; d_gene: TRBD1; abundance: once; j_gene: TRBJ2-1; CDR3aa: CASSLGTGGNEQFF; CDR3nt: TGTGCCAGCAGCTTAGGGACAGGGGGAAATGAGCAGTTCTTC
v_gene: TRBV4-2; d_gene: TRBD2; abundance: few; j_gene: TRBJ2-7; CDR3aa: CASSQGTSAEGYEQYF; CDR3nt: TGTGCCAGCAGCCAGGGTACTAGCGCCGAGGGGTACGAGCAGTACTTC
v_gene: TRBV4-3; d_gene: TRBD1; abundance: -; j_gene: TRBJ2-7; CDR3aa: CASSLRTGQSYEQYF; CDR3nt: TGCGCCAGCAGCCTGCGGACAGGACAGAGCTACGAGCAGTACTTC
v_gene: TRBV2; d_gene: -; abundance: -; j_gene: TRBJ2-2; CDR3aa: CASRDTYTGELFF; CDR3nt: TGTGCCAGCAGGGACACTTACACCGGGGAGCTGTTTTTT
v_gene: TRBV6-5; d_gene: -; abundance: -; j_gene: TRBJ2-2; CDR3aa: CASRYTTVAGELFF; CDR3nt: TGTGCCAGCAGATATACTACCGTCGCCGGGGAGCTGTTTTTT
v_gene: TRBV5-1; d_gene: TRBD2; abundance: -; j_gene: TRBJ2-5; CDR3aa: CASRGEGGETQYF; CDR3nt: TGCGCCTCCCGAGGGGAGGGCGGGGAGACCCAGTACTTC
v_gene: TRBV10-1; d_gene: -; abundance: -; j_gene: TRBJ2-4; CDR3aa: CASSEDYASTNIQYF; CDR3nt: TGCGCCAGCAGTGAGGACTACGCGTCTACGAACATTCAGTACTTC
v_gene: TRBV11-2; d_gene: TRBD2; abundance: -; j_gene: TRBJ2-2; CDR3aa: CASSRRLAGNTGELFF; CDR3nt: TGTGCCAGCAGCCGGAGACTAGCGGGTAACACCGGGGAGCTGTTTTTT
v_gene: TRBV13; d_gene: -; abundance: -; j_gene: TRBJ2-5; CDR3aa: CASSLLKGEQETQYF; CDR3nt: TGTGCCAGCAGCTTATTGAAAGGAGAGCAAGAGACCCAGTACTTC
v_gene: TRBV5-1; d_gene: -; abundance: -; j_gene: TRBJ1-1; CDR3aa: CASSLGGISMNTEAFF; CDR3nt: TGCGCCAGCAGCTTGGGAGGGATTTCAATGAACACTGAAGCTTTCTTT
v_gene: TRBV6-6; d_gene: -; abundance: -; j_gene: TRBJ2-7; CDR3aa: CASSYVRAAYEQYF; CDR3nt: TGTGCCAGCAGTTACGTGAGGGCCGCATACGAGCAGTACTTC
v_gene: TRBV5-1; d_gene: -; abundance: -; j_gene: TRBJ1-1; CDR3aa: CASSLGRGWGNTEAFF; CDR3nt: TGCGCCAGCAGTTTGGGCAGGGGATGGGGGAACACTGAAGCTTTCTTT
v_gene: TRBV5-4; d_gene: -; abundance: -; j_gene: TRBJ1-3; CDR3aa: CASSGTPGGHTIYF; CDR3nt: TGTGCCAGCAGCGGCACCCCAGGAGGCCACACCATATATTTT
v_gene: TRBV6-5; d_gene: -; abundance: -; j_gene: TRBJ2-7; CDR3aa: CASSYFRGGNEQYF; CDR3nt: TGTGCCAGCAGTTACTTTAGGGGAGGAAACGAGCAGTACTTC
v_gene: TRBV10-2; d_gene: -; abundance: once; j_gene: TRBJ2-3; CDR3aa: CASSDSRSGRNTDTQYF; CDR3nt: TGCGCCAGCAGTGATTCCCGCAGCGGGCGAAACACAGATACGCAGTATTTT
v_gene: TRBV4-3; d_gene: TRBD2; abundance: -; j_gene: TRBJ2-7; CDR3aa: CASSQESGGHEQYF; CDR3nt: TGCGCCAGCAGCCAAGAAAGCGGGGGGCACGAGCAGTACTTC
v_gene: TRBV2; d_gene: TRBD1; abundance: -; j_gene: TRBJ1-1; CDR3aa: CASSTTGGHSTEAFF; CDR3nt: TGTGCCAGCAGTACAACAGGGGGCCACAGTACTGAAGCTTTCTTT
v_gene: TRBV7-3; d_gene: -; abundance: -; j_gene: TRBJ2-3; CDR3aa: CASSYPGGTQYF; CDR3nt: TGTGCCAGCAGCTACCCCGGGGGTACGCAGTATTTT
v_gene: TRBV7-2; d_gene: TRBD2; abundance: -; j_gene: TRBJ2-7; CDR3aa: CASSGLAGDYHEQYF; CDR3nt: TGTGCCAGCAGCGGACTAGCGGGAGACTACCACGAGCAGTACTTC
v_gene: TRBV30; d_gene: -; abundance: -; j_gene: TRBJ2-6; CDR3aa: CAWRSGANVLTF; CDR3nt: TGTGCCTGGAGGTCAGGGGCCAACGTCCTGACTTTC
v_gene: TRBV4-3; d_gene: -; abundance: -; j_gene: TRBJ1-1; CDR3aa: CASSQGPTRTEAFF; CDR3nt: TGCGCCAGCAGCCAAGGTCCCACGCGGACTGAAGCTTTCTTT
v_gene: TRBV6-4; d_gene: -; abundance: -; j_gene: TRBJ2-7; CDR3aa: CASSDSEVLREQYF; CDR3nt: TGTGCCAGCAGTGACTCAGAGGTACTCCGGGAGCAGTACTTC
v_gene: TRBV6-5; d_gene: TRBD1; abundance: -; j_gene: TRBJ1-4; CDR3aa: CASSYDRAGEKLFF; CDR3nt: TGTGCCAGCAGTTACGACAGGGCGGGAGAAAAACTGTTTTTT
v_gene: TRBV12-2; d_gene: -; abundance: -; j_gene: TRBJ1-3; CDR3aa: CASRLAAGPNTIYF; CDR3nt: TGTGCAAGTCGCTTAGCGGCGGGGCCAAACACCATATATTTT
v_gene: TRBV15; d_gene: -; abundance: -; j_gene: TRBJ1-1; CDR3aa: CATSLGGGLNTEAFF; CDR3nt: TGTGCCACCTCCCTGGGGGGAGGACTTAACACTGAAGCTTTCTTT